This T cell receptor beta chain was found in a study of T cell changes during pregnancy in multiple sclerosis. Sequencing was performed with immunoSEQ multiplex PCR; in TCRdb, only in-frame clones are kept and a portion is missing. The sample contains about 70,000 clones, approximately 90% of which appear only once. This CDR3 has 15 amino acids. Germline V gives CDR1 MNHEY, CDR2 SVGAGI. The germline V and J ends were trimmed by 2 bases and 0 bases, with 10 bases remaining between them. The genes are TRBV6-5 and TRBJ1-2; tentative D call: TRBD1 (6 bases). The sequence was collected from a female donor in good health, enrolled as a control in a pregnancy study. The sample in question was peripheral blood, obtained in the second trimester of pregnancy. This CDR3 reads CASSYGGRANYGYTF. In DNA form, the CDR3 reads TGTGCCAGCAGTTACGGGGGCAGAGCTAACTATGGCTACACCTTC.